This T cell receptor (beta chain) was identified in a study of shared clonotypes between healthy human individuals. Study context: Each donor had three CD4 naive, three CD4 memory, two CD8 naive and one CD8 memory plate.

With respect to this clone: The antigen is not known.

General study results and limits: Researchers found naive subsets generally carried larger estimated richness than memory subsets.

Deletions cut 6 bases from V and 9 bases from J, with 27 bases between. CDR3 length: 17 amino acids. Germline CDR1 and CDR2: MNHEY and SMNVEV (reference sequence). Naive CD8 populations comprised CD45RO-negative cells positively selected for CCR7, excluding terminally differentiated effector memory CD45RA+ cells. The donors, healthy adults who were HIV-negative, had experienced no recent acute infections or vaccinations. Assay: immunoSEQ multiplex PCR; the TCRdb copy retains only in-frame clones and omits some. The sample carries about 1,900,000 clones, just under 95% recorded once. This TCR came from a man younger than 35 in good health. J is TRBJ2-1 and V is TRBV27, with D tentatively TRBD1 or TRBD2 (5 bases each). The source material was naive CD8+ T cells sorted from blood. The CDR3 here is CASRGRGILSGAAEQFF. The CDR3 nucleotides read TGTGCCAGCAGAGGAAGGGGAATCCTATCCGGGGCCGCTGAGCAGTTCTTC.